The table lists the clone carrying this TCR beta chain with many counts. Its antigen is not known. About 550 ng RNA was reverse transcribed with alpha and beta constant-region primers. Using multiplexing indices, alpha and beta chain libraries were generated apart by chain-specific third strand synthesis. After a brief PCR adding P5, P7 and a second index, 23 amplification cycles followed. Each CDR3 protein gets one entry after TCRdb re-called the 5' RACE reads with MiXCR. The profile covers 17,000 or so distinct CDR3 sequences, with 4.5% to 5.5% appearing a single time and about 1.9% taken by the ten largest. These data are taken from a study of HIV-infected patients and healthy controls. Study results and caveats: HIV+ repertoires were severely depleted of MAIT alpha-chain CDR3s, unlike healthy controls.

The repertoire came from unfractionated whole blood and reflected all unsorted peripheral T cells. Per the germline V gene, CDR1 is LGHNA and CDR2 is YNFKEQ. The CDR3 covers 15 residues. V lost 3 bases to trimming and J lost 6 bases; unmatched junction nucleotides: 9. The sequenced sample was blood. The sequence came from an adult in good health. The chain has TRBV4-2 and TRBJ1-1; 8 bases are a match to TRBD1. The CDR3 DNA reads TGTGCCAGCAGCCAGAACCAGGGGGCGCTAGCTGAAGCTTTCTTT. Translated: CASSQNQGALAEAFF.